The table lists the clone carrying this T cell receptor (beta chain) with a few counts. Molecular barcoding with unique molecular identifiers was used for the TCRbeta library. TCRdb re-analysed the PCR reads in MiXCR, keeping a single row per CDR3 protein. The data hold 350,000 to 500,000 distinct CDR3 sequences, with 43% observed a single time. This entry belongs to a study of T-cell reconstitution after alpha-beta-depleted transplantation in children. Germline values: CDR1 PRHDT, CDR2 FYEKMQ (reference sequence). The CDR3 loop spans 13 amino acids. V was pared by 5 bases and J by 0 bases, with 8 bases between.

The TCR comes from a girl under 10 years old with aplastic anemia, due to receive a stem cell transplant. This chain joins TRBV13 and TRBJ2-7; D not resolved. Sequencing used PBMCs, obtained before TCRalphabeta/CD19-depleted stem cell transplant. The CDR3 sequence is CASSVGLSYEQYF. The CDR3 DNA reads as TGTGCCAGCAGCGTGGGTCTCTCCTACGAGCAGTACTTC.